These T cell receptor beta chains were read from a single sample in a study of control samples from healthy donors and cancer patients. TCRdb keeps only in-frame clones here, not all; method: immunoSEQ multiplex PCR. The sample has around 190,000 clones, more than 90% seen once; the top ten hold over 1.1%. The sequenced sample was blood. Source of these receptors: a man aged 30-40 years in good health. Both conserved end residues are trimmed from each CDR3. Fields, in order: V gene, CDR3 protein.

>TRBV7-9
ASSTPGAANYGYT
>TRBV9
ASSSTTGNSPLH
>TRBV10-3
AISGTNQPQH
>TRBV27
ASRLGQHYEQY
>TRBV11-2
ASSHGAGYEQY
>TRBV15
ATSRGGAAGNTIY
>TRBV5-1
ASSLDSTNTEAF
>TRBV2
ASRDTVPEQY
>TRBV7-9
ASSLEGRDRETQY
>TRBV7-6
ASSDGTSGTRQF
>TRBV12-5
ASGSLTGTDTQY
>TRBV18
ASSPWGGGSSYNEQF
>TRBV5-1
ASSFGRGVHEQY
>TRBV5-4
ASRLAGVSPLH
>TRBV19
ASSIRGPNSPLH
>TRBV20-1
SASPYNEQF
>TRBV6-1
ASSESLDTGELF
>TRBV15
ATSSNRISGNTIY
>TRBV4-1
ASSQEATGELF
>TRBV5-1
ASSDLGQQETQY
>TRBV7-9
ASSLAGGAKNIQY
>TRBV5-4
ASSLAGTSGRNEQF
>TRBV7-9
ASSHEGRTGKYEQY
>TRBV4-1
ASSQSPGQETQY
>TRBV19
ASSRTTNRETQY
>TRBV5-1
ASSLAGPRNTEAF
>TRBV7-8
ATSPSLEPRRTDTQY
>TRBV5-8
ASSFEMNTEAF
>TRBV6-5
ASSLYTGVSFGYT
>TRBV4-3
ASSLGGISGNTIY
>TRBV5-1
ASSLAGTSGSTDTQY
>TRBV19
ATRQGRTEAF
>TRBV19
ASNGGRMENIQY
>TRBV7-2
ASSRTPGPGWETQY
>TRBV30
AWRRPGYPGNTIY
>TRBV19
ASSISPGQTNGYT
>TRBV3-1/TRBV3-2
ASSSRHNISGNTIY
>TRBV30
AWSQGVDSPLH
>TRBV11-3
ASSSSGQETQY
>TRBV7-9
ASSSDGQGAGQPQH
>TRBV3-1/TRBV3-2
ASSQPGPGYSPLH
>TRBV12-3/TRBV12-4
ASRSTGGNEQF
>TRBV19
ASSMGGPRYYEQY
>TRBV7-8
ASSLSPGTGRGGANQPQH